These T cell receptor beta chains were read from a single sample in a study of cytomegalovirus exposure and HLA in healthy donors. Data came from immunoSEQ multiplex PCR; TCRdb stores just in-frame clones and leaves some out. Among around 150,000 clones listed, around two thirds were seen once. Sequencing was performed on PBMCs. Every receptor here comes from a woman in her thirties or forties in good health and CMV-seronegative. Each CDR3 is given with its conserved first and last residue. A D gene is named only where the DNA matches it firmly. Expanded clones are given a class, and other clones once, few, many or no size at all.

d_gene: NA; v_gene: TRBV5-5; abundance: few; j_gene: TRBJ1-2; CDR3aa: CASSLEVGRAYGYTF; CDR3nt: TGTGCCAGCAGCTTGGAGGTAGGGCGGGCCTATGGCTACACCTTC
d_gene: TRBD1; v_gene: TRBV5-5; abundance: NA; j_gene: TRBJ2-7; CDR3aa: CAGGTGSVHEQYF; CDR3nt: TGTGCCGGAGGGACAGGGTCCGTCCACGAGCAGTACTTC
d_gene: NA; v_gene: TRBV11-2; abundance: NA; j_gene: TRBJ1-1; CDR3aa: CASSPSWGGQNTEAFF; CDR3nt: TGTGCCAGCAGCCCCTCTTGGGGGGGGCAGAACACTGAAGCTTTCTTT
d_gene: TRBD1; v_gene: TRBV5-1; abundance: NA; j_gene: TRBJ2-7; CDR3aa: CASSSAAGTVHEQYF; CDR3nt: TGCGCCAGCAGCTCGGCCGCAGGGACAGTCCACGAGCAGTACTTC
d_gene: NA; v_gene: TRBV4-3; abundance: NA; j_gene: TRBJ1-3; CDR3aa: CASSQDQDIGNTIYF; CDR3nt: TGCGCCAGCAGCCAAGACCAAGACATCGGAAACACCATATATTTT
d_gene: TRBD2; v_gene: TRBV4-1; abundance: NA; j_gene: TRBJ2-2; CDR3aa: CASSPSSAAGGTYTGELFF; CDR3nt: TGCGCCAGCAGTCCAAGTTCAGCAGCGGGGGGGACCTACACCGGGGAGCTGTTTTTT
d_gene: NA; v_gene: TRBV6-1; abundance: few; j_gene: TRBJ2-1; CDR3aa: CASSEFGRGRSYNEQFF; CDR3nt: TGTGCCAGCAGTGAATTTGGTCGGGGTCGCTCCTACAATGAGCAGTTCTTC
d_gene: NA; v_gene: TRBV10-3; abundance: NA; j_gene: TRBJ1-6; CDR3aa: CAINQGGDNSPLHF; CDR3nt: TGTGCCATCAATCAAGGGGGTGATAATTCACCCCTCCACTTT
d_gene: TRBD1; v_gene: TRBV28; abundance: NA; j_gene: TRBJ1-5; CDR3aa: CATRQGINQPQHF; CDR3nt: TGTGCCACCCGACAGGGCATCAATCAGCCCCAGCATTTT
d_gene: TRBD1; v_gene: TRBV2; abundance: NA; j_gene: TRBJ2-1; CDR3aa: CASKGAGGAYNEQFF; CDR3nt: TGTGCCAGCAAGGGGGCAGGGGGCGCATACAATGAGCAGTTCTTC
d_gene: TRBD1; v_gene: TRBV30; abundance: NA; j_gene: TRBJ1-2; CDR3aa: CAWSVGTGYGYTF; CDR3nt: TGTGCCTGGAGTGTGGGGACAGGGTATGGCTACACCTTC
d_gene: NA; v_gene: TRBV20-1; abundance: NA; j_gene: TRBJ1-1; CDR3aa: CSVAPLGGF; CDR3nt: TGCAGTGTCGCCCCCCTGGGGGGTTTT
d_gene: TRBD1; v_gene: TRBV4-2; abundance: NA; j_gene: TRBJ1-1; CDR3aa: CASSQAAWAGGSEAFF; CDR3nt: TGTGCCAGCAGCCAAGCGGCTTGGGCAGGGGGCTCTGAAGCTTTCTTT
d_gene: TRBD2; v_gene: TRBV15; abundance: few; j_gene: TRBJ2-1; CDR3aa: CATSTRTSGVFQFF; CDR3nt: TGTGCCACCAGCACCCGGACTAGCGGGGTATTTCAGTTCTTC
d_gene: TRBD1; v_gene: TRBV28; abundance: NA; j_gene: TRBJ1-5; CDR3aa: CASSGGGTGTQPQHF; CDR3nt: TGTGCCAGCAGTGGGGGAGGGACAGGGACTCAGCCCCAGCATTTT
d_gene: NA; v_gene: TRBV10-3; abundance: NA; j_gene: TRBJ2-2; CDR3aa: CAISDATGELFF; CDR3nt: TGTGCCATCAGTGACGCGACCGGGGAGCTGTTTTTT
d_gene: NA; v_gene: TRBV6-5; abundance: NA; j_gene: TRBJ1-6; CDR3aa: CASSYSISLPNSPLHF; CDR3nt: TGTGCCAGCAGTTACTCGATAAGCCTTCCAAATTCACCCCTCCACTTT
d_gene: NA; v_gene: TRBV5-8; abundance: NA; j_gene: TRBJ1-5; CDR3aa: CASSLQGQKGQPQHF; CDR3nt: TGTGCCAGCAGCTTGCAAGGACAGAAGGGTCAGCCCCAGCATTTT
d_gene: TRBD1; v_gene: TRBV9; abundance: NA; j_gene: TRBJ2-3; CDR3aa: CASSLGQLPSTDTQYF; CDR3nt: TGTGCCAGCAGCCTGGGACAGCTCCCTAGCACAGATACGCAGTATTTT
d_gene: NA; v_gene: TRBV9; abundance: NA; j_gene: TRBJ1-1; CDR3aa: CASSVDPGMNTEAFF; CDR3nt: TGTGCCAGCAGCGTAGACCCAGGTATGAACACTGAAGCTTTCTTT
d_gene: NA; v_gene: TRBV7-9; abundance: NA; j_gene: TRBJ1-1; CDR3aa: CASLEGDLGGSEAFF; CDR3nt: TGTGCCAGCCTAGAGGGGGATCTCGGTGGGAGTGAAGCTTTCTTT
d_gene: NA; v_gene: TRBV30; abundance: NA; j_gene: TRBJ1-4; CDR3aa: CAWSESRPEEDEKLFF; CDR3nt: TGTGCCTGGAGTGAATCCCGGCCAGAGGAGGATGAAAAACTGTTTTTT
d_gene: TRBD1; v_gene: TRBV6-5; abundance: once; j_gene: TRBJ1-2; CDR3aa: CASSYSRGRGYGYTF; CDR3nt: TGTGCCAGCAGTTACTCCAGAGGCAGGGGGTATGGCTACACCTTC
d_gene: TRBD1; v_gene: TRBV4-2; abundance: once; j_gene: TRBJ2-7; CDR3aa: CASSRVQGTGDYEQYF; CDR3nt: TGTGCCAGCAGCCGGGTACAGGGGACAGGGGACTACGAGCAGTACTTC
d_gene: NA; v_gene: TRBV6-6; abundance: NA; j_gene: TRBJ1-1; CDR3aa: CASSYAEGNTEAFF; CDR3nt: TGTGCCAGCAGTTACGCGGAGGGGAACACTGAAGCTTTCTTT
d_gene: TRBD1; v_gene: TRBV6-4; abundance: NA; j_gene: TRBJ1-2; CDR3aa: CASSAGQGGSYGYTF; CDR3nt: TGTGCCAGCAGTGCCGGACAGGGTGGCAGCTATGGCTACACCTTC
d_gene: NA; v_gene: TRBV4-3; abundance: NA; j_gene: TRBJ1-6; CDR3aa: CASSQDRINSPLHF; CDR3nt: TGCGCCAGCAGCCAAGACAGGATTAATTCACCCCTCCACTTT
d_gene: NA; v_gene: TRBV6-1; abundance: NA; j_gene: TRBJ2-2; CDR3aa: CASSSGGGTGELFF; CDR3nt: TGTGCCAGCAGCTCCGGTGGAGGGACCGGGGAGCTGTTTTTT
d_gene: TRBD1; v_gene: TRBV7-2; abundance: NA; j_gene: TRBJ2-7; CDR3aa: CASTLGTGLVFEQYF; CDR3nt: TGTGCCAGCACTCTCGGGACAGGGTTGGTCTTCGAGCAGTACTTC
d_gene: TRBD2; v_gene: TRBV9; abundance: NA; j_gene: TRBJ2-3; CDR3aa: CASSVSSGGSTDTQYF; CDR3nt: TGTGCCAGCAGCGTATCTAGCGGGGGAAGCACAGATACGCAGTATTTT
d_gene: NA; v_gene: TRBV6-5; abundance: NA; j_gene: TRBJ1-3; CDR3aa: CASSYEPGERNTIYF; CDR3nt: TGTGCCAGCAGTTACGAACCAGGGGAACGAAACACCATATATTTT
d_gene: NA; v_gene: TRBV7-6; abundance: few; j_gene: TRBJ1-1; CDR3aa: CASSLETGRKLGTEAFF; CDR3nt: TGTGCCAGCAGCTTAGAGACAGGAAGGAAGTTGGGCACTGAAGCTTTCTTT
d_gene: NA; v_gene: TRBV10-3; abundance: NA; j_gene: TRBJ1-2; CDR3aa: CAISEGRQIYGYTF; CDR3nt: TGTGCCATCAGTGAGGGTAGACAGATCTATGGCTACACCTTC
d_gene: TRBD1; v_gene: TRBV5-6; abundance: few; j_gene: TRBJ2-7; CDR3aa: CASSLGQGIEQYF; CDR3nt: TGTGCCAGCAGCTTAGGACAGGGGATAGAGCAGTACTTC
d_gene: TRBD1; v_gene: TRBV27; abundance: NA; j_gene: TRBJ1-1; CDR3aa: CASSITGTGEAFF; CDR3nt: TGTGCCAGCAGTATCACCGGGACAGGCGAAGCTTTCTTT
d_gene: TRBD1; v_gene: TRBV5-4; abundance: NA; j_gene: TRBJ1-2; CDR3aa: CASSLDNRGGYTF; CDR3nt: TGTGCCAGCAGCTTGGACAACAGGGGTGGCTACACCTTC
d_gene: NA; v_gene: TRBV10-2; abundance: once; j_gene: TRBJ2-7; CDR3aa: CASSDQTYEQYF; CDR3nt: TGCGCCAGCAGTGACCAAACCTACGAGCAGTACTTC
d_gene: NA; v_gene: TRBV28; abundance: NA; j_gene: TRBJ2-7; CDR3aa: CASSLPLTLGLLSYEQYF; CDR3nt: TGTGCCAGCAGTTTGCCCCTGACTCTGGGACTGTTATCCTACGAGCAGTACTTC
d_gene: NA; v_gene: TRBV4-1; abundance: NA; j_gene: TRBJ2-5; CDR3aa: CASSQVTSQETQYF; CDR3nt: TGCGCCAGCAGCCAAGTTACTAGCCAAGAGACCCAGTACTTC
d_gene: NA; v_gene: TRBV11-1; abundance: NA; j_gene: TRBJ1-1; CDR3aa: CASSLASGGWYTEAFF; CDR3nt: TGTGCCAGCAGCTTAGCGTCGGGGGGTTGGTACACTGAAGCTTTCTTT
d_gene: NA; v_gene: TRBV29-1; abundance: NA; j_gene: TRBJ1-6; CDR3aa: CSVQAGNSPLHF; CDR3nt: TGCAGCGTTCAGGCGGGCAATTCACCCCTCCACTTT
d_gene: TRBD1; v_gene: TRBV6-5; abundance: NA; j_gene: TRBJ1-6; CDR3aa: CASSFKQGPLHF; CDR3nt: TGTGCCAGCAGTTTCAAACAGGGGCCCCTCCACTTT
d_gene: NA; v_gene: TRBV19; abundance: NA; j_gene: TRBJ1-1; CDR3aa: CASSIGGRVWITEAFF; CDR3nt: TGTGCCAGTAGTATAGGGGGCAGGGTTTGGATCACTGAAGCTTTCTTT
d_gene: NA; v_gene: TRBV6-5; abundance: NA; j_gene: TRBJ1-5; CDR3aa: CASSGQRNQPQHF; CDR3nt: TGTGCCAGCAGTGGACAGAGAAATCAGCCCCAGCATTTT